The T cell receptor beta chain described here comes from a study of T cell responses to AZD1222 COVID-19 vaccine. Study outcomes and limitations: Repertoire sampling was restricted to post-peak T cell response timepoints. Regions 160-218 and 743-854 held dominance among vaccine-associated CD4 TCRs, which spanned spike. Spike-specific TCR breadth and depth both grew after two AZD1222 doses.

Germline-derived CDR1 and CDR2 are SNHLY and FYNNEI. V shed 4 bases, J shed 5 bases, and the junction held 14 bases outside the gene matches. The CDR3 has 16 amino acids. The study pooled second doses at about 4 or about 12 weeks. Sequenced by immunoSEQ multiplex PCR; TCRdb stores in-frame clones only, minus some. In the table there are some 200,000 clones, around 90% of which are singletons. Turning to this clone: The antigen remains unidentified.

Sequenced material: peripheral blood, taken 28 days after the second AZD1222 dose. This sequence originates from an adult who received the AZD1222 COVID-19 vaccine. This chain uses TRBV2 with TRBJ2-7; 7 positions match TRBD2. The chain's CDR3 is CASSGASRGGRDEQYF. DNA for the CDR3: TGTGCCAGCAGTGGAGCGTCTCGGGGAGGGAGGGACGAGCAGTACTTC.